This T cell receptor (beta chain) was recorded in a study of OX40 agonist ivuxolimab in advanced cancers. The CDR3 length is 19 residues. Libraries were prepared by immunoSEQ multiplex PCR; TCRdb keeps only in-frame clonotypes and omits some of them. The repertoire holds about 89,000 clones, with 70% to 90% as singletons. This sequence joins TRBV7-5 and TRBJ1-5. TRBV7-5 is marked as a pseudogene. The sequenced sample was CD4+ or CD8+ T cells sorted from blood, obtained in a trial of the OX40 agonist ivuxolimab. The sequence was obtained from an adult with an advanced solid tumor such as melanoma, head and neck, liver or kidney cancer. CDR3 amino acids: CVRSSIWGPGRNSNQPQHF. The CDR3 DNA reads TGTGTCAGAAGCTCGATCTGGGGACCCGGACGTAATAGCAATCAGCCCCAGCATTTT.